Following are 28 T cell receptor beta chains from one sample sequenced in a study of response to subunit inactivated influenza vaccine. TCRdb processed the RT-PCR reads anew with MiXCR; each CDR3 protein has one entry. This sample has hundreds of thousands of distinct CDR3 sequences; 14% occur once, and the top ten carry 7.6%. This sample comprised PBMCs from blood, obtained around two weeks before vaccination. These receptors all stem from a man aged 50-60 years who received an inactivated influenza vaccine.

The sample holds many counts of this clonotype. This chain joins TRBV5-1 and TRBJ1-5; 8 bases agree with TRBD1. The CDR3 extends over 17 amino acids. CDR1 SGHRS and CDR2 YFSETQ come from the germline V gene. V shed 0 bases and J 1 base; nucleotides not matched to a gene: 6. The chain's CDR3 is CASSLGPTGESNQPQHF. CDR3 coding DNA: TGCGCCAGCAGCTTGGGGCCGACAGGGGAAAGCAATCAGCCCCAGCATTTT.

This clonotype was seen at least ten times. CDR3 amino acids: CASSREWGAGTDTQYF. The CDR3 DNA sequence: TGTGCCAGCAGCCGAGAGTGGGGGGCCGGCACAGATACGCAGTATTTT. V is TRBV11-1 and J is TRBJ2-3; D possibly uses TRBD1 or TRBD2 (6 bases each). With 5 bases removed from V and 1 base from J, the gap between germline ends came to 16 bases. Germline V gene sequence: CDR1 SGHAT, CDR2 FQDESV (reference sequence). This CDR3 region has 16 residues.

The chain employs TRBV7-9 and TRBJ2-3; 9 bases map to TRBD2. J lost 4 bases, V lost 5 bases, and 7 bases had no gene match. The CDR3 runs 15 residues. The V gene's germline CDR1 is SEHNR and CDR2 FQNEAQ (reference sequence). The CDR3: CASSRAGGLADTQYF. CDR3 bases: TGTGCCAGCAGCAGAGCGGGGGGCCTCGCAGATACGCAGTATTTT.

This clonotype came up many times. V usage is TRBV7-9 and J usage is TRBJ2-4, with D perhaps TRBD1 (5 bases). CDR1 SEHNR and CDR2 FQNEAQ come from the germline V gene (reference sequence). V was clipped by 2 bases and J by 3 bases, with 8 bases between them. This CDR3 comprises 14 residues. The CDR3 DNA reads TGTGCCAGCAGCTTATCAGGGTTCAAAAACATTCAGTACTTC. This sequence encodes CASSLSGFKNIQYF.

V usage is TRBV29-1 and J usage is TRBJ2-5; no clear D gene. V lost 5 bases and J lost 7, with 26 bases in between. Germline CDR1 is SQVTM and CDR2 is ANQGSEA. There are 16 residues in the CDR3. The CDR3 here is CSVIDLLGSLFGTQYF. As DNA, the CDR3 is TGCAGCGTTATAGACCTATTAGGCTCCCTCTTCGGGACCCAGTACTTC. Full variable domain (remainder filled in from reference TRBV29-1 and TRBJ2-5): SAVISQKPSRDICQRGTSLTIQCQVDSQVTMMFWYRQQPGQSLTLIATANQGSEATYESGFVIDKFPISRPNLTFSTLTVSNMSPEDSSIYLCSVIDLLGSLFGTQYFGPGTRLLVL.

A word on this clonotype: This may be a read error, as it is one base from a much larger clone. The gene calls are TRBV28 and TRBJ2-1; D is uncertain. CDR1 is MDHEN and CDR2 is SYDVKM in the germline V gene. This CDR3 region has 15 residues. In nucleotides, the CDR3 is TGTGCCAGCAGTTTGGCGGCGGCCGGTTCCGATGAGGAGTTCTTC. Translated, it gives CASSLAAAGSDEEFF.

The chain has TRBV5-6 and TRBJ2-2; D not resolved. The V gene's germline CDR1 is SGHDT and CDR2 YYEEEE. The germline V and J ends were trimmed by 0 bases and 3 bases, with 12 bases remaining between them. This CDR3 contains 16 residues. Written as DNA, the CDR3 is TGTGCCAGCAGCTTGGATATGGGTCAGCACACCGGGGAGCTGTTTTTT. Protein sequence: CASSLDMGQHTGELFF.

This clonotype was counted only a few times. The genes are TRBV6-1 and TRBJ1-4; D is possibly TRBD1 (6 bases). V was shortened by 5 bases and J by 4 bases, with 14 bases between the two germline ends. CDR1 MNHNS and CDR2 SASEGT come from the germline V gene. This CDR3 has 15 amino acids. CDR3 in DNA: TGTGCCAGCAGTCAGGGGAAAGGGGGTAATGAAAAACTGTTTTTT. Translation gives CASSQGKGGNEKLFF.

At least ten counts were recorded for this clonotype. The V and J genes are TRBV11-2 and TRBJ2-3, with D uncertain. The V gene's germline CDR1 is SGHAT and CDR2 FQNNGV. This CDR3 spans 14 amino acids. V was cut by 2 bases and J by 4 bases, with 10 bases left in between. CDR3 sequence reads: CASSLLGAADTQYF. The CDR3 nucleotides are TGTGCCAGCAGCTTACTCGGAGCCGCAGATACGCAGTATTTT.

The rearrangement uses TRBV7-9 and TRBJ2-3, with TRBD2 identical over 10 bases. CDR3 length: 17 amino acids. V was clipped by 5 bases and J by 0 bases; unmatched bases: 8. The germline CDR1 and CDR2 sequences are SEHNR and FQNEAQ (reference sequence). In nucleotides, the CDR3 is TGTGCCAGCAGCACAACCCTAGCGGGGGCGAGCACAGATACGCAGTATTTT. Its translation: CASSTTLAGASTDTQYF.

As for this clonotype: With only one base between it and a far larger clone, this is likely a read error. The J gene is TRBJ2-7, the V gene TRBV5-1, with no clear D. This CDR3 spans 13 amino acids. Germline lookup yields CDR1 SGHRS and CDR2 YFSETQ. The CDR3 DNA follows: TGCGCCAGCATCTTGGGTACGGTCTACGAGCAGTACTTC. Translation: CASILGTVYEQYF.

V usage is TRBV4-3 and J usage is TRBJ2-7, with D uncertain. This CDR3 region has 15 residues. Per germline, CDR1 LGHNA and CDR2 YSLEER. V lost 0 bases, J lost 4 bases, and 13 bases lay in between. This CDR3 is CASSQDLSDGYEQYF. Written as DNA, the CDR3 is TGCGCCAGCAGCCAAGATCTATCGGACGGGTACGAGCAGTACTTC.

The CDR3 loop is CASSVTSGDEQYF. The CDR3 nucleotides are TGTGCCAGCAGTGTGACTAGCGGAGACGAGCAGTACTTC. This chain connects TRBV12-3 or TRBV12-4 to TRBJ2-7, with 9 bases lining up with TRBD2. The V gene end was trimmed by 5 bases and the J gene end by 5 bases; junction bases not matched to a gene: 4. CDR3 length equals 13 residues.

This clonotype was seen a handful of times. This chain connects TRBV19 to TRBJ1-1, with 7 nucleotides matching TRBD1. J gave up 4 bases and V 3 bases, and 5 bases lay outside the gene matches. The CDR3 sequence is 14 residues long. From germline, CDR1 is LNHDA and CDR2 SQIVND (reference sequence). The CDR3, as DNA: TGTGCCAGTAGTATCCGGGACAGTTCCACTGAAGCTTTCTTT. It encodes CASSIRDSSTEAFF.

This clonotype showed up just a few times. The rearrangement joins TRBV27 to TRBJ2-2, with 9 bases aligning to TRBD2. The germline CDR1 and CDR2 sequences are MNHEY and SMNVEV (reference sequence). The length of the CDR3 is 16 residues. The V segment lost 1 base and the J segment 1 base; nucleotides outside the gene matches: 1. CDR3 sequence (DNA): TGTGCCAGCAGTTTATTAGCGGGAGAGAACACCGGGGAGCTGTTTTTT. Amino acids: CASSLLAGENTGELFF.

The chain carries TRBV7-8 and TRBJ2-7; 9 nucleotides match TRBD1. The ends lost 4 bases at V and 3 bases at J; junction bases unmatched: 10. This CDR3 spans 16 amino acids. Germline values: CDR1 SGHVS, CDR2 FQNEAQ. CDR3: CASSWDQRQGVYEQYF. As DNA, the CDR3 is TGTGCCAGCAGCTGGGATCAACGACAGGGGGTCTACGAGCAGTACTTC. Variable domain in full (rest from reference TRBV7-8 and TRBJ2-7): GAGVSQSPRYKVAKRGQDVALRCDPISGHVSLFWYQQALGQGPEFLTYFQNEAQLDKSGLPSDRFFAERPEGSVSTLKIQRTQQEDSAVYLCASSWDQRQGVYEQYFGPGTRLTVT.

The chain carries TRBV6-5 and TRBJ1-2, with D tentatively TRBD1 (5 bases). This CDR3 contains 13 residues. CDR1 and CDR2 from the germline V gene are MNHEY and SVGAGI. The V end lost 2 bases, the J end lost 6 bases, and 10 bases lay between the germline ends. The CDR3 spells CASSYGGLNGYTF. CDR3 nucleotides: TGTGCCAGCAGTTACGGGGGATTGAATGGCTACACCTTC.

V usage is TRBV5-5 and J usage is TRBJ2-7; possibly TRBD2 for D (6 bases). This CDR3 spans 14 amino acids. CDR1 is SGHKS and CDR2 is YYEKEE in the germline V gene (reference sequence). The V and J ends lost 4 bases and 4 bases respectively, with 15 bases between them. Here the CDR3 reads CASSPSIGRYEQYF. The CDR3 DNA reads as TGTGCCAGCAGCCCCTCAATAGGGAGGTACGAGCAGTACTTC.

This clonotype was counted between two and nine times. This chain joins TRBV5-1 and TRBJ2-1; possibly TRBD1 or TRBD2 for D (5 bases each). Germline V gene sequence: CDR1 SGHRS, CDR2 YFSETQ. Trimming took off 3 bases at V and 8 bases at J, with 15 bases between the two ends. The CDR3 is 14 residues long. The CDR3 nucleotides are TGCGCCAGCAGCTACGGGACGACGGGCGATGAGCAGTTCTTC. Amino acid sequence: CASSYGTTGDEQFF. The whole variable domain, remainder taken from reference TRBV5-1 and TRBJ2-1, is KAGVTQTPRYLIKTRGQQVTLSCSPISGHRSVSWYQQTPGQGLQFLFEYFSETQRNKGNFPGRFSGRQFSNSRSEMNVSTLELGDSALYLCASSYGTTGDEQFFGPGTRLTVL.

This clonotype was detected once. The rearrangement links TRBV7-6 to TRBJ1-2; D is undetermined. Germline V gives CDR1 SGHVS, CDR2 FNYEAQ. V shed 6 bases and J shed 5 bases, with 16 bases lying between them. The CDR3 spans 14 residues. DNA of the CDR3: TGTGCCAGCAGTGAGGACTCAACGCCGTATGGCTACACCTTC. Residues: CASSEDSTPYGYTF.

Only a few counts were recorded for this clonotype. V gene TRBV3-1 combines with J gene TRBJ1-6; tentative D call: TRBD1 (6 bases). The length of the CDR3 is 14 residues. Germline V gene sequence: CDR1 LGHDT, CDR2 YNNKEL (reference sequence). V gave up 3 bases and J gave up 7 bases, with 10 bases separating them. CDR3 region: CASSQTGENSPLHF. The CDR3 DNA is TGTGCCAGCAGCCAGACAGGAGAAAATTCACCCCTCCACTTT.

This sequence joins TRBV11-1 and TRBJ2-6, with D possibly matching TRBD1 (5 bases). The CDR3 has 19 amino acids. V was clipped by 4 bases and J by 2 bases, with 21 bases between them. Per the germline V gene, CDR1 is SGHAT and CDR2 is FQDESV (reference sequence). The CDR3 spells CASSSLSWGVGPGANVLTF. CDR3 coding DNA: TGTGCCAGCAGCTCCCTTAGTTGGGGCGTGGGCCCTGGGGCCAACGTCCTGACTTTC.

This chain connects TRBV5-1 to TRBJ2-7, with TRBD1 matching over 9 bases. V trimming: 4 bases; J trimming: 1 base; junction bases outside the gene matches: 3. CDR1 is SGHRS and CDR2 is YFSETQ in the germline V gene. The CDR3 length is 14 residues. CDR3 in amino acids: CASSRGQGSYEQYF. As DNA, the CDR3 is TGCGCCAGCAGCCGGGGACAGGGTTCCTACGAGCAGTACTTC. The whole variable domain, filled in from reference TRBV5-1 and TRBJ2-7, reads KAGVTQTPRYLIKTRGQQVTLSCSPISGHRSVSWYQQTPGQGLQFLFEYFSETQRNKGNFPGRFSGRQFSNSRSEMNVSTLELGDSALYLCASSRGQGSYEQYFGPGTRLTVT.

The rearrangement uses TRBV28 and TRBJ2-7; 10 positions agree with TRBD2. V trimming: 8 bases; J trimming: 2 bases; junction bases outside the gene matches: 18. Germline lookup yields CDR1 MDHEN and CDR2 SYDVKM. The CDR3 consists of 18 residues. CDR3 in amino acids: CASSMDRAQTSGPYEQYF. The DNA for the CDR3 is TGTGCCAGCTCCATGGACAGGGCCCAGACTAGCGGGCCCTACGAGCAGTACTTC.

The V gene is TRBV25-1, the J gene TRBJ2-7; 7 nucleotides align to TRBD1. Unmatched junction bases numbered 2, after V lost 1 base and J lost 2 bases. The CDR3 length is 14 residues. CDR1 and CDR2 from the germline V gene are MGHDK and SYGVNS. The CDR3 DNA reads as TGTGCCAGCAGTGAATCGGGACAGCCCTACGAGCAGTACTTC. It translates to CASSESGQPYEQYF.

This clonotype has more than one count but fewer than ten. The V gene is TRBV5-5, the J gene TRBJ1-4; D gene ambiguous. The V gene's germline CDR1 is SGHKS and CDR2 YYEKEE (reference sequence). The CDR3 is 14 amino acids. The V gene lost 4 bases and the J gene lost 6 bases, with 13 bases spanning the gap. CDR3 bases: TGTGCCAGCAGCCCCCTCCGGCGGGATGAAAAACTGTTTTTT. Translated, it gives CASSPLRRDEKLFF.

This clonotype has at least ten counts. The rearrangement uses TRBV9 and TRBJ1-6, with unresolved D. The germline V gene has CDR1 SGDLS and CDR2 YYNGEE. Deletions cut 0 bases from V and 9 bases from J, with 7 bases between. This CDR3 is 13 amino acids long. CDR3 nucleotide sequence: TGTGCCAGCAGCGTAGATCCGGGTTCACCCCTCCACTTT. Protein: CASSVDPGSPLHF.

This sequence joins TRBV5-1 and TRBJ2-5; the D call may be TRBD1 or TRBD2 (7 bases each). V lost 4 bases and J lost 1, with 20 bases in between. The V gene's germline CDR1 is SGHRS and CDR2 YFSETQ. This CDR3 is built from 17 residues. Here the CDR3 reads CASSPRGGRGAQETQYF. CDR3 DNA: TGCGCCAGCAGCCCCAGGGGGGGGCGCGGGGCCCAAGAGACCCAGTACTTC.